A selection of T cell receptor beta chains follows, all from one sample in a study of T cell repertoires in cytomegalovirus infection. TCRdb analysed the reads with MiXCR anew, one entry per CDR3 protein. The sample has about 740,000 distinct CDR3 sequences, 35% to 45% seen once. Sequences were obtained from PBMCs. Receptors were obtained from a human donor in good health (CMV status not recorded). Some clones in this sample may be carry-over from other donors' samples. CDR3s include the opening cysteine and the closing phenylalanine or tryptophan. Fields, in order: D gene, V gene, clone size, J gene, CDR3 DNA, CDR3 protein. D genes are given only for firm matches. Where a row states a size, it is once, few, many or the class of an expanded clone; other rows omit it.

TRBD2,TRBV29-1,.,TRBJ2-3,TGCAGCGCCGGGACTAGCGGGGACGTTGCGCGTACGCAGTATTTT,CSAGTSGDVARTQYF
.,TRBV12-3/TRBV12-4,.,TRBJ1-5,TGTGCCAGCAGCTATCAGATTACGAATCAGCCCCAGCATTTT,CASSYQITNQPQHF
TRBD1,TRBV10-3,.,TRBJ2-3,TGTGCCATCAGGACAGGGTATAGCACAGATACGCAGTATTTT,CAIRTGYSTDTQYF
TRBD1,TRBV20-1,.,TRBJ1-5,TGCAGTGCTCACGCCTCGGGACAGGGGGATGGTCAGCCCCAGCATTTT,CSAHASGQGDGQPQHF
.,TRBV4-2,few,TRBJ2-6,TGTGCCAGCAGCACCGAGACCGGCTCTGGGGCCAACGTCCTGACTTTC,CASSTETGSGANVLTF
.,TRBV27,.,TRBJ1-2,TGTGCCAGCACCTCCTCCGTGGCAGGTCTTTATGGCTACACCTTC,CASTSSVAGLYGYTF
.,TRBV28,many,TRBJ1-6,TGTGCCAGCAGCACCTCGGGCCCCGATAATTCACCCCTCCACTTT,CASSTSGPDNSPLHF
.,TRBV7-8,many,TRBJ2-1,TGTGCCAGCAACCTTCGTATAGCCTACAATGAGCAGTTCTTC,CASNLRIAYNEQFF
.,TRBV2,.,TRBJ1-1,TGTGCCAGCAATGCGCCGTTGCCTGAAGCTTTCTTT,CASNAPLPEAFF
.,TRBV7-2,.,TRBJ1-4,TGTGCCAGCAGCTTTAAACGAAATGAAAAACTGTTTTTT,CASSFKRNEKLFF
.,TRBV10-3,few,TRBJ1-2,TGTGCCATCAGTGACCAGGGGCTCTATGGCTACACCTTC,CAISDQGLYGYTF
.,TRBV7-2,few,TRBJ2-7,TGTGCCAGCAGCCCTGAGGGCGGGATTCTCCAGGGCGAGCAGTACTTC,CASSPEGGILQGEQYF
.,TRBV7-2,.,TRBJ1-5,TGTGCCAGCAGCTTATTTGGTGGACCGGGGGCGGCGGATCAGCCCCAGCATTTT,CASSLFGGPGAADQPQHF
.,TRBV5-1,few,TRBJ1-1,TGCGCCAGCAGCTTGAGGGGCAATGAAGCTTTCTTT,CASSLRGNEAFF
TRBD1,TRBV7-9,.,TRBJ2-2,TGTGCCAGCAGTAGTGGGACAGTAACACCCGGGGAGCTGTTTTTT,CASSSGTVTPGELFF
.,TRBV6-8,.,TRBJ2-3,TGTGCCAGCAGTGCGGAGGGGGGAACTAGCACAGATACGCAGTATTTT,CASSAEGGTSTDTQYF
.,TRBV6-5,few,TRBJ1-1,TGTGCCAGCAGTTACAGGAGGGTGGGGGGATACACTGAAGCTTTCTTT,CASSYRRVGGYTEAFF
.,TRBV29-1,.,TRBJ1-3,TGCAGCGTTGAAGGGACAGTCGGAAACACCATATATTTT,CSVEGTVGNTIYF
.,TRBV27,.,TRBJ2-1,TGTGCCAGCAGTTTATCCCAACACAATGAGCAGTTCTTC,CASSLSQHNEQFF
.,TRBV12-3/TRBV12-4,few,TRBJ2-2,TGTGCCAGCAGCCCTGACACCTACACCGGGGAGCTGTTTTTT,CASSPDTYTGELFF
TRBD2,TRBV4-1,.,TRBJ2-5,TGTGCCAGCAGCCAAGATAGACTAGCCCCAGAGACCCAGTACTTC,CASSQDRLAPETQYF
TRBD1,TRBV7-6,many,TRBJ2-7,TGTGCCAGCAGCCTTGGAGGGGGACAGGCCTCCTACGAGCAGTACTTC,CASSLGGGQASYEQYF
TRBD2,TRBV12-3/TRBV12-4,.,TRBJ2-5,TGTGCCAGCAGACCGACTAGCGGGGGGGCCCGGGAGACCCAGTCCTTC,CASRPTSGGARETQSF
.,TRBV7-2,many,TRBJ2-4,TGTGCCAGCAGCTTGGGGGGCATCCTAGCCAAAAACATTCAGTACTTC,CASSLGGILAKNIQYF
.,TRBV6-6,.,TRBJ2-3,TGTGCCAGCAGTTCATTTGGGGCGGGATCGAGCACAGATACGCAGTATTTT,CASSSFGAGSSTDTQYF
.,TRBV11-3,.,TRBJ2-1,TGTGCCAGAAGCGGAGGGGTCGGGCGCCGCTCCTACAATGAGCAGTTCTTC,CARSGGVGRRSYNEQFF
.,TRBV7-9,few,TRBJ1-2,TGTGCCAGCAGCATAGCCCTAGCCGGCTACACCTTC,CASSIALAGYTF
.,TRBV6-1,.,TRBJ1-2,TGTGCCAGCACCCTAACGGGGGTGAACTATGGCTACACCTTC,CASTLTGVNYGYTF
.,TRBV15,few,TRBJ2-1,TGTGCCACCAGCAGAGAAATAAGGGTAACGGGGAATGAGCAGTTCTTC,CATSREIRVTGNEQFF
TRBD1,TRBV6-2/TRBV6-3,.,TRBJ1-3,TGTGCCAGCAGTCCAAGCCGGGACAGAGGAAACACCATATATTTT,CASSPSRDRGNTIYF
.,TRBV7-2,many,TRBJ2-1,TGTGCCAGCAGCCCAGCCGCCAACTCCTACAATGAGCAGTTCTTC,CASSPAANSYNEQFF
.,TRBV20-1,.,TRBJ1-6,TGCAGTGCTAGAGAGAATTACTATAATTCACCCCTCCACTTT,CSARENYYNSPLHF
TRBD1,TRBV4-1,.,TRBJ2-1,TGCGCCAGCAGCCATCGACAGGGATACAATGAGCAGTTCTTC,CASSHRQGYNEQFF
TRBD1,TRBV28,.,TRBJ2-2,TGTGCCAGCAGTCTCGGTAAATCCGGGACAGAGAACACCGGGGAGCTGTTTTTT,CASSLGKSGTENTGELFF
.,TRBV7-2,many,TRBJ2-3,TGTGCCAGCAGCTTAAGATCGGGCGCAAGGGATACGCAGTATTTT,CASSLRSGARDTQYF
.,TRBV12-3/TRBV12-4,many,TRBJ1-2,TGTGCCAGCAGTTTAGCGCTGGGGAGAGACTATGGCTACACCTTC,CASSLALGRDYGYTF
TRBD2,TRBV20-1,few,TRBJ2-3,TGCAGTGCTCAGACTAGCGGACCCACAGATACGCAGTATTTT,CSAQTSGPTDTQYF
.,TRBV19,few,TRBJ1-1,TGTGCCAGTAGTATACCCTGGGACCTGGGGCCGAACACTGAAGCTTTCTTT,CASSIPWDLGPNTEAFF
.,TRBV7-2,many,TRBJ1-2,TGTGCCAGCAGCTTAGCTCTTTGGTTGATTGGCTACACCTTC,CASSLALWLIGYTF
.,TRBV7-2,many,TRBJ2-3,TGTGCCAGCAGCCCACCGAACCACCTGACTAGTATGCAGTATTTT,CASSPPNHLTSMQYF